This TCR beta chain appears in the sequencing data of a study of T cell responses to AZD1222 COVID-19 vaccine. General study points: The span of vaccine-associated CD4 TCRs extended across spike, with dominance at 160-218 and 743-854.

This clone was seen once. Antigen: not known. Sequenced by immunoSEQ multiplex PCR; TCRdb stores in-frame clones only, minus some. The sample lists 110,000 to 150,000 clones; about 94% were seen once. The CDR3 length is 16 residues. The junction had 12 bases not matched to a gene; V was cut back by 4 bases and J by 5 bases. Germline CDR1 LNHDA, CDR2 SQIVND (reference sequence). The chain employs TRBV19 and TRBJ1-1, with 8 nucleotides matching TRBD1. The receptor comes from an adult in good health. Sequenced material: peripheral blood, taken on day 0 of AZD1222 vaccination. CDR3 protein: CASSTPSGQGGTEAFF. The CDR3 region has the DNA TGTGCCAGTAGTACGCCCTCCGGACAGGGAGGTACTGAAGCTTTCTTT.